The T cell receptor beta chain under discussion was sequenced for a study of T cells expressing NK-cell markers. Study context: The TCR beta repertoires were obtained from sorted CD3+CD56+NKG2C+, CD3+CD56+NKG2C- and CD3+CD56-NKG2C+ T cells.

One entry per CDR3 protein, without DNA, is what TCRdb gives after re-calling the 5' RACE reads. The sample's table shows under 500,000 distinct CDR3 sequences. The TCR was taken from a woman aged 18 to 75 in good health. The sample comprised blood T cells: a sorted CD56 or NKG2C T cell subset, CD4+ or CD8+ T cells, or bulk PBMC T cells (not recorded which).

The CDR3 sequence: CSAMGSGDEQYF. The chain employs TRBV20-1 and TRBJ2-7; no DNA is available, so the TRBD2 call from TCRdb remains unchecked. Germline V CDR1 and CDR2: DFQATT, SNEGSKA (reference sequence). The CDR3 is 12 amino acids.